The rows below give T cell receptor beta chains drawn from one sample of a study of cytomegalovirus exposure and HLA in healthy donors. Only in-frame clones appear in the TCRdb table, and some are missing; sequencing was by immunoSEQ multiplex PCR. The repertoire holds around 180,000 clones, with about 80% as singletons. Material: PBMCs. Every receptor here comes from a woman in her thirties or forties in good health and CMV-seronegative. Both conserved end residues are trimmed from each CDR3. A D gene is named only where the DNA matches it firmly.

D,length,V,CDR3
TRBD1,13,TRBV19,ASSTQGARTGELF
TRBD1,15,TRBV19,ASSADRAYSYNSPLH
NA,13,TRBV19,ASSTGGRGRETQY
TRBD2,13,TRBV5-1,ASSLVTGGQETQY
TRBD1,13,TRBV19,ASSTSGTGRYGYT
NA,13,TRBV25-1,ASSESGRGGEKLF
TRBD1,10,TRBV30,ARRGTNYGYT
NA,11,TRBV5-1,ASSSPPLGEAF
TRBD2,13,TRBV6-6,ASSLTSGAPDTQY
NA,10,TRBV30,AWGSGGNTIY
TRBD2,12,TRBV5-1,ASSLSGSTDTQY
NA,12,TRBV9,ASSVVGRGDTQY
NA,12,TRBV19,ASRTDPSTDTQY
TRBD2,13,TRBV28,ASSLKGGYQETQY
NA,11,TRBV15,ATSRGQGREQF
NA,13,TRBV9,ASSVVGMPGEKLF
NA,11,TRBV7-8,ASSPPPSDEQF
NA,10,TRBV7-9,ASSLAAAPQY
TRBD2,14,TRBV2,ASRPTSGGIQETQY
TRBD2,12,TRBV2,ASSLGGGRETQY
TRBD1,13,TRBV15,ATSREGGASQPQH
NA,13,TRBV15,ATSRGGSVSLEQY
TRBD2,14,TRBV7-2,ASSSRTSGMGETQY
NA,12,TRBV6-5,ASTPGQSNSPLH
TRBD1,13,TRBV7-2,ASSLPGTGYNEQF
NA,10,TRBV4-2,ASSQESRGQF
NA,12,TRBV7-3,ASSLRPAHRAKF
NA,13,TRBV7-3,ASSLTPGQYNEQF
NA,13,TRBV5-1,ASSLDRAENSPLH
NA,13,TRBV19,ATRSGQTEGDEQF
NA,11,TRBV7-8,ASSFRGTGELF
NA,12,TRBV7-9,SSSLSSTNEKLF
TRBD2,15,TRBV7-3,ASSFLPSGSVTGELF
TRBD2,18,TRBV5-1,ASSLFRLAGGLRSYNEQF
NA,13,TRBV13,ASSLVAIAKNIQY
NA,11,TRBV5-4,ASSLGENYGYT
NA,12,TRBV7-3,ASSLTGSNTEAF
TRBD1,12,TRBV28,ASGTGDTGNTIY
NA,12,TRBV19,ASSIFGGDYGYT
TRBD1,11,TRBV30,AGTGGGSTEAF